This T cell receptor beta chain was obtained from a study of T cells after yellow fever vaccination. Points from the study as a whole: Most primary-vaccination clones reappeared after the booster (about 97% CD4, roughly 88% CD8). Clonotypes found in both CD4 and CD8 compartments made up a small share. The secondary response showed a weaker magnitude and a faster peak, day 5 versus 15.

The CDR3 runs 13 residues. Germline V lookup: CDR1 SSHAT, CDR2 FNYEAQ (reference sequence). Each CDR3 protein gets one entry after TCRdb re-called the 5' RACE reads with MiXCR. Seen here are 250,000 to 300,000 distinct CDR3 sequences, roughly 5.6% observed once, and the top ten hold 2.5% to 4%. This clonotype was seen many times. Its specificity is unknown. One end of the junction does not line up with germline, which may come from a read error. V and J are TRBV7-7 and TRBJ1-6, with D perhaps TRBD1 (5 bases). The source of this sequence is a man younger than 35 who received the YFV17D yellow fever vaccine. Source: CD4+ T cells sorted from PBMCs, taken on the day of the yellow fever booster vaccination. CDR3 loop: CASSPGTNSPLHF. For the CDR3, the DNA is TGTGCTAGCAGCCCTGGGACCAATTCACCCCTCCACTTT.